The 9 T cell receptor beta chains below all came from one sample that was sequenced in a study of OX40 agonist ivuxolimab in advanced cancers. Only in-frame clones appear in the TCRdb table, and some are missing; sequencing was by immunoSEQ multiplex PCR. The sample lists tens of thousands of clones; about nine tenths were seen once. Sequenced material: CD4+ or CD8+ T cells sorted from blood, taken in a trial of the OX40 agonist ivuxolimab. These TCRs come from an adult with an advanced solid tumor such as melanoma, head and neck, liver or kidney cancer.

This chain connects TRBV11-3 to TRBJ2-5; D ambiguous. V dropped 2 bases and J dropped 2 bases, with 9 bases sitting between them. The CDR3 covers 14 residues. Germline V lookup: CDR1 SGHNT, CDR2 YENEEA. In DNA, the CDR3 is TGTGCCAGCAGCTTATTAGCCGTACAAGAGACCCAGTACTTC. Its protein is CASSLLAVQETQYF. Filled out from reference TRBV11-3 and TRBJ2-5, the complete variable domain reads EAGVVQSPRYKIIEKKQPVAFWCNPISGHNTLYWYLQNLGQGPELLIRYENEEAVDDSQLPKDRFSAERLKGVDSTLKIQPAELGDSAVYLCASSLLAVQETQYFGPGTRLLVL.

This clone has only a few counts. The chain combines TRBV6-5 with TRBJ2-7; TRBD1 agrees at 9 bases. The V segment lost 7 bases and the J segment 5 bases; nucleotides outside the gene matches: 9. CDR3 size: 14 residues. Germline loops: CDR1 MNHEY, CDR2 SVGAGI. The CDR3 nucleotides read TGTGCCAGCACCCACCAACAGGGGGCCCACGAGCAGTACTTC. Its translation is CASTHQQGAHEQYF.

The chain links TRBV5-4 to TRBJ2-5; 10 positions match TRBD2. With V trimmed by 2 bases and J by 0 bases, 7 bases remained unmatched. The CDR3 extends over 17 amino acids. Germline V gene sequence: CDR1 SGHNT, CDR2 YYREEE (reference sequence). This CDR3 reads CASSFEGLAANQETQYF. In DNA form, the CDR3 reads TGTGCCAGCAGCTTCGAAGGACTAGCGGCGAACCAAGAGACCCAGTACTTC.

The CDR3 bases are TGTGCCAGCAGCGCGACTACAATCGAGCAGTTCTTC. Translation gives CASSATTIEQFF. V is TRBV9 and J is TRBJ2-1; D perhaps matches TRBD2 (5 bases). V was cut by 3 bases and J by 10 bases, with 11 bases left in between. Per the germline V gene, CDR1 is SGDLS and CDR2 is YYNGEE. The CDR3 totals 12 residues.

This clone has more than one count but fewer than ten. The rearrangement links TRBV5-6 to TRBJ1-2, with D unclear. V was trimmed by 4 bases and J by 5 bases, leaving 9 bases between them. CDR1 SGHDT and CDR2 YYEEEE come from the germline V gene. The CDR3 is made up of 12 amino acids. The CDR3 spells CASSIAPYGYTF. CDR3 DNA sequence: TGTGCCAGCAGCATCGCCCCTTATGGCTACACCTTC.

This clone has a handful of counts. V and J are TRBV7-3 and TRBJ1-5; unclear D gene. Germline V CDR1 and CDR2: SGHTA, FQGTGA. V lost 1 base and J 5 bases, leaving 6 bases between the germline ends. The CDR3 covers 13 residues. The CDR3 sequence is CASSLMQDQPQHF. The CDR3 nucleotides read TGTGCCAGCAGCTTAATGCAGGATCAGCCCCAGCATTTT.

The chain uses TRBV5-6 and TRBJ1-5, with a weak D call TRBD1 (6 bases). The germline V gene encodes CDR1 SGHDT and CDR2 YYEEEE. V was clipped by 4 bases and J by 0 bases, with 11 bases between them. CDR3 length: 15 amino acids. The CDR3 sequence is CASSVTGLSNQPQHF. The CDR3 region has the DNA TGTGCCAGCAGCGTGACAGGACTTAGCAATCAGCCCCAGCATTTT.

The V gene is TRBV27, the J gene TRBJ2-1; perhaps TRBD2 as D (5 bases). V gave up 6 bases and J gave up 0 bases, with 12 bases separating them. In germline, CDR1 is MNHEY, CDR2 SMNVEV (reference sequence). The CDR3 sequence is 15 residues long. In DNA, the CDR3 is TGTGCCAGCAGCCTTCAGCGGATCTCCTACAATGAGCAGTTCTTC. It encodes CASSLQRISYNEQFF.

The chain joins TRBV18 to TRBJ1-4; no definite D call. The V end lost 1 base, the J end lost 3 bases, and 3 bases lay between the germline ends. Germline V gives CDR1 KGHSH, CDR2 LQKENI. The CDR3 runs 13 residues. CDR3 sequence (DNA): TGTGCCAGCTCACCACAGTCTAATGAAAAACTGTTTTTT. Translating gives CASSPQSNEKLFF.